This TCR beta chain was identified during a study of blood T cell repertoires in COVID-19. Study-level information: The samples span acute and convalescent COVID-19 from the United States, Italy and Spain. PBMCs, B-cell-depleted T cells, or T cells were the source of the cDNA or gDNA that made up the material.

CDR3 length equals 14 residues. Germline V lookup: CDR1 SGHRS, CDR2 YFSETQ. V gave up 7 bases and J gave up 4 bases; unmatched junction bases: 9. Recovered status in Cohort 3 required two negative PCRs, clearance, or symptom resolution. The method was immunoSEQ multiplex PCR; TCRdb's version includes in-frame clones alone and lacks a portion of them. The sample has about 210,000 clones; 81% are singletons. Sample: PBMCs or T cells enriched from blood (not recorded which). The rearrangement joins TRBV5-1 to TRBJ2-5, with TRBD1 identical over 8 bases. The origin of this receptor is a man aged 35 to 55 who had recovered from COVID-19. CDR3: CASHANTGGETQYF. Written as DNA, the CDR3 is TGCGCCAGCCACGCAAACACAGGGGGAGAGACCCAGTACTTC.